This entry lists 23 T cell receptor beta chains sequenced from one sample in a study of shared clonotypes between healthy human individuals. The naive CD8 fraction comprised CD45RO-negative cells positively selected for CCR7 and excluded terminally differentiated effector memory CD45RA+ cells. Sequencing used immunoSEQ multiplex PCR; TCRdb keeps in-frame clones, though not all of them. The sample includes around 600,000 clones, approximately 95% seen only once; the top ten take 0.11%. The sequencing sample was made of naive CD8+ T cells sorted from blood. These receptors were taken from a woman aged 25 to 39 in good health.

The chain links TRBV5-1 to TRBJ2-7, with 10 bases lining up with TRBD2. Germline loops: CDR1 SGHRS, CDR2 YFSETQ. This CDR3 spans 15 amino acids. V lost 1 base, J lost 6 bases, and 7 bases stayed unmatched. In DNA form, the CDR3 reads TGCGCCAGCAGCTTGTGGCTAGCGGGAGAGGGCGAGCAGTACTTC. Encoded protein: CASSLWLAGEGEQYF.

The CDR3 is CASRDRHEQYF. DNA of the CDR3: TGTGCCAGTAGGGATCGACACGAGCAGTACTTC. The genes are TRBV19 and TRBJ2-7; D is unresolved. The CDR3 contains 11 residues. The germline gives CDR1 LNHDA, CDR2 SQIVND (reference sequence). Between the trimmed V and J ends, which lost 6 bases and 5 bases, there was a span of 8 bases.

Concerning this clone: Germline is not matched at one junction end, which may reflect a read error. This CDR3 is CASIYRGRIKDTEAFF. CDR3 nucleotides: TGTGCCAGCATTTACAGGGGGCGCATAAAGGACACTGAAGCTTTCTTT. The chain has TRBV6-5 and TRBJ1-1; 9 nucleotides line up with TRBD1. The CDR3 contains 16 residues. The germline V gene has CDR1 MNHEY and CDR2 SVGAGI.

This chain uses TRBV5-1 with TRBJ2-1; 9 bases align to TRBD1. J was trimmed by 2 bases and V by 0 bases; bases with no gene match: 6. From germline, CDR1 is SGHRS and CDR2 YFSETQ. The CDR3 runs 17 residues. The CDR3, as DNA: TGCGCCAGCAGCTTGGCCATGGGACAGGGACCCTACAATGAGCAGTTCTTC. Amino acids: CASSLAMGQGPYNEQFF.

This clone appeared a single time. The V gene is TRBV9, the J gene TRBJ2-1, with TRBD2 identical over 10 bases. Looked up from germline, CDR1 is SGDLS and CDR2 is YYNGEE. The CDR3 runs to 16 residues. Trimming took 1 base from V and 7 from J; bases not matched to a gene: 8. In DNA, the CDR3 is TGTGCCAGCAGCGTACCGCTAGCGGGAGTTCAAAATGAGCAGTTCTTC. Its translation is CASSVPLAGVQNEQFF.

This clone was observed a single time. This rearrangement joins TRBV27 to TRBJ2-7; weak D call: TRBD1 (5 bases). Germline CDR1 reads MNHEY; CDR2 reads SMNVEV (reference sequence). Trimming cost V 11 bases and J 1 base, with 15 bases left between them. The CDR3 consists of 13 residues. In nucleotides, the CDR3 is TGTGCCTCTTGGGGCTACAAGTCCTACGAGCAGTACTTC. It specifies CASWGYKSYEQYF.

This chain links TRBV29-1 with TRBJ1-5; D not certain. The CDR3 spans 15 residues. In germline, CDR1 is SQVTM, CDR2 ANQGSEA. Trimming removed 6 bases from V and 0 bases from J, with 15 bases in between. The CDR3 sequence is CSVHGGRASNQPQHF. The CDR3 nucleotides read TGCAGCGTCCACGGTGGGAGGGCTAGCAATCAGCCCCAGCATTTT. Supplemented by reference TRBV29-1 and TRBJ1-5, the full variable domain reads SAVISQKPSRDICQRGTSLTIQCQVDSQVTMMFWYRQQPGQSLTLIATANQGSEATYESGFVIDKFPISRPNLTFSTLTVSNMSPEDSSIYLCSVHGGRASNQPQHFGDGTRLSIL.

CDR3: CASSERRGETQYF. CDR3 sequence (DNA): TGCGCCAGCAGTGAGAGGCGTGGGGAGACCCAGTACTTC. This chain links TRBV10-2 with TRBJ2-5; D gene uncertain. The V end was cut by 2 bases, the J end by 5 bases, with 9 bases between. Germline assignment: CDR1 WSHSY and CDR2 SAAADI. The CDR3 is 13 amino acids.

This clone appeared once. The rearrangement links TRBV27 to TRBJ2-1; tentatively, D is TRBD2 (6 bases). Germline lookup yields CDR1 MNHEY and CDR2 SMNVEV (reference sequence). The CDR3 runs to 11 residues. Trimming cost V 9 bases and J 15 bases, with 18 bases left between them. This chain's CDR3 is CASLSGTLTFF. CDR3 sequence (DNA): TGTGCCAGTCTTTCCGGGACTCTAACGTTCTTC.

The chain links TRBV2 to TRBJ2-7; D may match TRBD1 or TRBD2 (5 bases each). V dropped 2 bases and J dropped 0 bases, with 11 bases sitting between them. Germline CDR1 is SNHLY and CDR2 is FYNNEI. CDR3 length equals 15 residues. Here the CDR3 reads CASSEMGVPSYEQYF. The DNA for the CDR3 is TGTGCCAGCAGTGAAATGGGGGTCCCCTCCTACGAGCAGTACTTC. The whole variable domain, filled in from reference TRBV2 and TRBJ2-7, reads EPEVTQTPSHQVTQMGQEVILRCVPISNHLYFYWYRQILGQKVEFLVSFYNNEISEKSEIFDDQFSVERPDGSNFTLKIRSTKLEDSAMYFCASSEMGVPSYEQYFGPGTRLTVT.

This chain links TRBV7-9 with TRBJ2-3, with TRBD2 matching over 9 bases. The CDR3 extends over 15 amino acids. From germline, CDR1 is SEHNR and CDR2 FQNEAQ (reference sequence). V lost 5 bases to trimming and J lost 4 bases; unmatched junction nucleotides: 7. The CDR3 sequence: CASSTPAGGSDTQYF. The CDR3 region has the DNA TGTGCCAGCAGCACGCCAGCGGGAGGTTCAGATACGCAGTATTTT.

The rearrangement joins TRBV27 to TRBJ2-7, with no clear D. Germline values: CDR1 MNHEY, CDR2 SMNVEV (reference sequence). Trimming took off 7 bases at V and 5 bases at J, with 15 bases between the two ends. CDR3 size: 13 residues. The DNA for the CDR3 is TGTGCCAGCACAGCCGGGCCCGACCACGAGCAGTACTTC. Residues: CASTAGPDHEQYF.

The rearrangement joins TRBV11-2 to TRBJ2-7; D may be TRBD2 (6 bases). The CDR3 totals 15 residues. Trimming cost V 1 base and J 4 bases, with 14 bases left between them. Germline CDR1 and CDR2: SGHAT and FQNNGV. DNA of the CDR3: TGTGCCAGCAGCTTAGGGCCGAAGGAGGGGTACGAGCAGTACTTC. This codes for CASSLGPKEGYEQYF.

This clone showed up just a few times. The rearrangement links TRBV28 to TRBJ2-7; D not certain. This CDR3 spans 12 amino acids. CDR1 is MDHEN, CDR2 SYDVKM, per germline. The ends were cut back, 6 bases at V and 5 bases at J, with 11 bases in the middle. CDR3 loop: CASRPVSDEQYF. DNA of the CDR3: TGTGCCAGCAGGCCTGTGTCGGACGAGCAGTACTTC.

The sample holds one count of this clone. The chain employs TRBV29-1 and TRBJ1-2; D gene uncertain. V was trimmed by 4 bases and J by 3 bases, leaving 12 bases between them. Germline CDR1 is SQVTM and CDR2 is ANQGSEA. This CDR3 spans 13 amino acids. The CDR3 spells CSVVWESDYGYTF. The CDR3 nucleotides are TGCAGCGTTGTTTGGGAGTCTGACTATGGCTACACCTTC.

This clone was counted between two and nine times. The rearrangement joins TRBV4-1 to TRBJ1-1, with D possibly being TRBD1 (5 bases). V gave up 3 bases and J gave up 1 base, with 9 bases separating them. Germline V gene sequence: CDR1 MGHRA, CDR2 YSYEKL. The CDR3 runs to 14 residues. The DNA for the CDR3 is TGCGCCAGCAGCCATCAAGGGGCGAACACTGAAGCTTTCTTT. It codes for CASSHQGANTEAFF.

In its sample, this clone was seen once. The V gene is TRBV10-3, the J gene TRBJ2-5; D is ambiguous. The V gene lost 3 bases and the J gene lost 2 bases, with 7 bases spanning the gap. CDR3 length equals 13 residues. Germline CDR1 reads ENHRY; CDR2 reads SYGVKD. Written as DNA, the CDR3 is TGTGCCATCAGTGAAGGCAGACAAGAGACCCAGTACTTC. Residues: CAISEGRQETQYF.

The chain is built from TRBV4-1 and TRBJ2-1; TRBD2 matches at 8 bases. V dropped 1 base and J dropped 7; count of bases not matched to a gene: 6. Germline loops: CDR1 MGHRA, CDR2 YSYEKL. This CDR3 comprises 15 residues. For the CDR3, the DNA is TGCGCCAGCAGCCAAGTGGGACTAGTTACTAATGAGCAGTTCTTC. Translated: CASSQVGLVTNEQFF.

The chain recombines TRBV28 with TRBJ2-1; 10 nucleotides match TRBD2. Trimming cost V 8 bases and J 3 bases; bases outside gene matches: 4. CDR3 length equals 14 residues. Germline V CDR1 and CDR2: MDHEN, SYDVKM. The CDR3 DNA reads TGTGCCAGCCTAGGACTAGCGGACTACAATGAGCAGTTCTTC. Its translation is CASLGLADYNEQFF.

The chain has TRBV28 and TRBJ2-2; TRBD2 aligns across 13 bases. This CDR3 contains 16 residues. Germline CDR1 and CDR2: MDHEN and SYDVKM. After removal of 6 bases from V and 4 bases from J, the junction contained 5 bases not matched to a gene. The CDR3 region is CASSQGLAGPTGELFF. The CDR3 nucleotides are TGTGCCAGCAGCCAGGGACTAGCGGGACCCACCGGGGAGCTGTTTTTT.

This clone occurred once. The V and J genes are TRBV27 and TRBJ2-7, with TRBD2 as a possible D gene (5 bases). The CDR3 has 14 residues. CDR1 is MNHEY and CDR2 is SMNVEV in the germline V gene (reference sequence). V dropped 4 bases and J dropped 2 bases, with 12 bases sitting between them. The CDR3 spells CASSYYGGPYEQYF. The CDR3 region has the DNA TGTGCCAGCAGTTATTACGGAGGACCCTACGAGCAGTACTTC.

The chain joins TRBV28 to TRBJ1-6, with a tentative D call TRBD1 (5 bases). Germline V gives CDR1 MDHEN, CDR2 SYDVKM. The CDR3 spans 15 residues. The V gene lost 1 base and the J gene lost 10 bases, with 14 bases spanning the gap. The DNA of the CDR3 is TGTGCCAGCAGTTTATCCTCGGGGGAAAGGTCACCCCTCCACTTT. This encodes CASSLSSGERSPLHF.

The rearrangement links TRBV7-6 to TRBJ2-7, with D perhaps TRBD1 or TRBD2 (6 bases each). Per the germline V gene, CDR1 is SGHVS and CDR2 is FNYEAQ. The CDR3 contains 17 residues. V gave up 5 bases and J gave up 6 bases, with 26 bases separating them. The DNA of the CDR3 is TGTGCCAGCAGCCCACTCCTCACGGGGGCCCCTTTGGGCGAGCAGTACTTC. It encodes CASSPLLTGAPLGEQYF.